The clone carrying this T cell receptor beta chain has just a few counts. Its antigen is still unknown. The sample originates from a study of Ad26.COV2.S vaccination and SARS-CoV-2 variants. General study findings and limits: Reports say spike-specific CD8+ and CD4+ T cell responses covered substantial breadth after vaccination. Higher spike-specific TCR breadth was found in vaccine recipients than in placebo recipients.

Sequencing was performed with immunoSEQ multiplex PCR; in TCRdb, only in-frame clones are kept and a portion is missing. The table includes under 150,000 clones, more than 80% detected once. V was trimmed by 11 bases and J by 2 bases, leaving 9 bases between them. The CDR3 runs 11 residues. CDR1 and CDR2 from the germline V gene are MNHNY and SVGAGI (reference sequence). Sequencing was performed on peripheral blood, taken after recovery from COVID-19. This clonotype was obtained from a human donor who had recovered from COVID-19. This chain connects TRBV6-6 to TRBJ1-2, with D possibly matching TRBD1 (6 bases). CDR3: CASGVNYGYTF. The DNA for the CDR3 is TGTGCCTCAGGGGTCAACTATGGCTACACCTTC.